In this sample, the clone carrying this TCR beta chain turned up a few times. Its antigen is still unknown. This record belongs to a study of beta chain features in type 1 diabetes. Study overall: The patients were much like the healthy donors in age, gender and cell yields. Study observations and caveats: Fewer junction insertions and more nucleotide deletions appeared in type 1 diabetes patients. There was a moderate but significant shortening of TCRB CDR3s in all four CD4+ subsets of Type 1 diabetes patients.

The whole isolated RNA underwent reverse transcription, so sequencing captured expressed TCRB transcripts. Sequencing used immunoSEQ multiplex PCR; TCRdb keeps in-frame clones, though not all of them. The sample gives around 300,000 clones, about 15% of which show up once; 6.7% is in the top ten. Trimming took 8 bases from V and 1 from J, leaving 8 bases between them. Per the germline V gene, CDR1 is WSHSY and CDR2 is SAAADI. The CDR3 is 12 amino acids. Sequencing input: central memory CD4+ T cells from blood. This clonotype originated in a man younger than 40 in good health. The chain uses TRBV10-2 and TRBJ2-5; D is possibly TRBD2 (6 bases). The DNA of the CDR3 is TGCGCCAGCGCGGGGAGCCAAGAGACCCAGTACTTC. Translating it yields CASAGSQETQYF.